Ten or more counts support the clone carrying this T cell receptor (beta chain). Its antigen is as yet unknown. Germline-derived CDR1 and CDR2 are MNHEY and SVGEGT. With V trimmed by 4 bases and J by 0 bases, 5 bases remained unmatched. CDR3 length equals 18 residues. The record originates from a study of T cell repertoires in cytomegalovirus infection. For the study at large: Both a matching HLA type and CMV infection were indicated by public TCR beta signatures.

TCRdb reprocessed the reads via MiXCR and lists one record per CDR3 protein. The sample has over 200,000 distinct CDR3 sequences; roughly an eighth are singletons. Study findings and constraints: CMV-specific TCR beta clonotypes restricted by HLA-C were the ones dominating the ex vivo response. Cumulative public TCR beta family frequency identified CMV carriers with the relevant HLA.

Sequenced input: PBMCs. This TCR was recovered from a human donor in good health (CMV status not recorded). Some clones in this sample may be carry-over from other donors' samples. V is TRBV6-2 or TRBV6-3 and J is TRBJ2-1, with 14 bases aligning to TRBD2. The DNA for the CDR3 is TGTGCCAGCAGTTGGGGACTAGCGGGAGTCAGCTCCTACAATGAGCAGTTCTTC. Translated: CASSWGLAGVSSYNEQFF.